Listed below are T cell receptor beta chains from one sample, sequenced in a study of T-cell reconstitution after alpha-beta-depleted transplantation in children. Via MiXCR, TCRdb re-called the PCR reads, giving one row per CDR3 protein. The data hold about 540,000 distinct CDR3 sequences, with approximately 30% observed a single time. Sequencing was performed on PBMCs, taken before TCRalphabeta/CD19-depleted stem cell transplant. These TCRs come from a boy under two years old with Wiskott-Aldrich syndrome, due to receive a stem cell transplant. Both conserved end residues are part of each CDR3. D genes are given only for firm matches. A row's size may be missing; if present it is once, few, many or a size class.

>TRBV20-1|TRBJ1-4|.|few
TGCAGTGCTAGATTCCCGACGCCAACTAATGAAAAACTGTTTTTT
CSARFPTPTNEKLFF
>TRBV7-2|TRBJ1-5|TRBD1|.
TGTGCCAGCAGCCAATCGACAGGGTACAATCAGCCCCAGCATTTT
CASSQSTGYNQPQHF
>TRBV4-2|TRBJ2-2|.|.
TGTGCCAGCAGCCCGGATAGCCACGAAGCCGGGGAGCTGTTTTTT
CASSPDSHEAGELFF
>TRBV24-1|TRBJ2-1|TRBD1|few
TGTGCCACCAGTGACTCCGGGACAGCCTACAATGAGCAGTTCTTC
CATSDSGTAYNEQFF
>TRBV7-9|TRBJ1-3|TRBD1|.
TGTGCCAGCAGCCGACAGGGTTCTTGGAACACCATATATTTT
CASSRQGSWNTIYF
>TRBV3-1|TRBJ2-1|TRBD2|.
TGTGCCAGCAGACCGGCCGGGACTAGCGGGATCGGTGAGCAGTTCTTC
CASRPAGTSGIGEQFF
>TRBV18|TRBJ2-5|.|.
TGTGCCAGCTCACTAGGTCCCGGGAAGACCCAGTACTTC
CASSLGPGKTQYF
>TRBV12-3/TRBV12-4|TRBJ2-4|TRBD1|.
TGTGCCAGCAGTACCACACGGACAGGGAAAAACATTCAGTACTTC
CASSTTRTGKNIQYF
>TRBV20-1|TRBJ2-1|.|few
TGCAGTGCTAGAGATCTAAGCGTCTTTACCATTAATGAGCAGTTCTTC
CSARDLSVFTINEQFF
>TRBV6-1|TRBJ2-1|TRBD2|.
TGTGCCAGCAGTGCCCTTAGCGGGAGGGCAAGGAATGAGCAGTTCTTC
CASSALSGRARNEQFF
>TRBV28|TRBJ2-7|.|.
TGTGCCAGCTTCCCCCAACCCGGGGTAGGCCCCTACGAGCAGTACTTC
CASFPQPGVGPYEQYF
>TRBV20-1|TRBJ1-4|.|few
TGCAGTGTAAGCCAGGGCGGTGAAAAACTGTTTTTT
CSVSQGGEKLFF
>TRBV15|TRBJ2-5|TRBD2|.
TGTGCCACCAGCAAGAGAGCGGGACAAGAGACCCAGTACTTC
CATSKRAGQETQYF
>TRBV20-1|TRBJ1-5|.|.
TGCAGTGCTAGAGCTGGGGGTGGGTTCGGTAGCAATCGGCCCCAGCATTTT
CSARAGGGFGSNRPQHF
>TRBV9|TRBJ2-7|.|.
TGTGCCAGCAGCGTAGGTCCGCTTTACGAGCAGTACTTC
CASSVGPLYEQYF
>TRBV5-6|TRBJ2-6|.|few
TGTGCCAGCAGCTTGCCAGGTACCCTCTCTGGGGCCAACGTCCTGACTTTC
CASSLPGTLSGANVLTF
>TRBV7-2|TRBJ2-7|.|few
TGTGCCAGCAGCTTAGTAGGGACAACCTACGAGCAGTACTTC
CASSLVGTTYEQYF
>TRBV5-1|TRBJ2-1|.|few
TGCGCCAGCAGCTTGGGGAGACTGAACTACAATGAGCAGTTCTTC
CASSLGRLNYNEQFF
>TRBV29-1|TRBJ1-1|.|.
TGCAGCGTTGCCCGTGGTGGGGGAACTGAAGCTTTCTTT
CSVARGGGTEAFF
>TRBV27|TRBJ2-1|.|.
TGTGCCAGCAGCCAGGACGGGAACAATGAGCAGTTCTTC
CASSQDGNNEQFF
>TRBV12-3/TRBV12-4|TRBJ2-1|TRBD2|.
TGTGCCAGCAGACCCTATAGCGGGTCGGGACTAAATGAGCAGTTCTTC
CASRPYSGSGLNEQFF
>TRBV29-1|TRBJ2-5|TRBD1|.
TGCAGCGTCGGACAGGGGAAGGGAGAGACCCAGTACTTC
CSVGQGKGETQYF